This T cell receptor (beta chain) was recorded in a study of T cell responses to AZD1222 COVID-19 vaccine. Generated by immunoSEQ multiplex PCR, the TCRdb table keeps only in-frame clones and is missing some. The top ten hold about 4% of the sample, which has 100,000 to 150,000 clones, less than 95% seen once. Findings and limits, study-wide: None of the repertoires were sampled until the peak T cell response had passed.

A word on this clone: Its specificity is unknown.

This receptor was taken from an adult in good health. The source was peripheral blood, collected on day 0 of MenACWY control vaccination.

This CDR3 is CATYDKNYGYTF. Written as DNA, the CDR3 is TGTGCCACCTACGACAAAAACTATGGCTACACCTTC. The chain is built from TRBV27 and TRBJ1-2; no clear D. The CDR3 has 12 amino acids. Per germline, CDR1 MNHEY and CDR2 SMNVEV (reference sequence). Trimming removed 10 bases from V and 2 bases from J, with 11 bases in between.